This T cell receptor (beta chain) appears in the sequencing data of a study of neurological immune-mediated disorders. Trimming cost V 3 bases and J 8 bases, with 10 bases left between them. The CDR3 contains 13 residues. Germline lookup yields CDR1 SGHVS and CDR2 FQNEAQ. This clonotype was recorded at least ten times. As for the cDNA, it was generated by 5'RACE with 10-nucleotide random UMIs. TCRdb re-called the 5' RACE reads through MiXCR, storing one row per CDR3 protein. The sample holds about 80,000 distinct CDR3 sequences; 5.8% are singletons and the top ten take roughly 7.3%. Described time point: longitudinal time-point 2.

The source of this sequence is an older woman with multiple sclerosis. Sample: PBMCs. The chain is built from TRBV7-8 and TRBJ1-4; tentatively, D is TRBD1 (5 bases). The CDR3: CASSFDREEKLFF. The CDR3 DNA sequence: TGTGCCAGCAGCTTTGACAGAGAGGAAAAACTGTTTTTT.